Listed here are 3 T cell receptor beta chains from one sample, sequenced in a study of Graves' ophthalmopathy and Graves' hyperthyroidism. Amplification of TCR beta CDR3 regions used RNA transcripts. Second-round multiplex PCR came after a first-round RT-PCR that employed HTBI primers. In TCRdb, the multiplex PCR reads were re-called with MiXCR into one record per CDR3 protein. The sample lists roughly 380,000 distinct CDR3 sequences, 15% occurring once. What was sequenced was peripheral blood. Receptors originate from a woman in her late teens or twenties with stable Graves' hyperthyroidism.

This clonotype was observed at least ten times. The chain has TRBV7-1 and TRBJ1-1, with TRBD1 identical over 9 bases. TRBV7-1 is an ORF, with its function uncertain. The CDR3 is 20 amino acids. J gave up 5 bases and V 3 bases, and 22 bases lay outside the gene matches. CDR3 region: CASSSHTRQGGTEIATEAFF. CDR3 DNA sequence: TGTGCCAGCAGCTCCCATACTCGACAGGGGGGCACTGAAATTGCGACTGAAGCTTTCTTT.

The chain recombines TRBV11-2 with TRBJ1-1; D not certain. The CDR3 runs 16 residues. Trimming shortened V by 1 base and J by 0 bases, and 12 bases separated the two germline ends. CDR1 and CDR2 (germline): SGHAT, FQNNGV. DNA for the CDR3: TGTGCCAGCAGCTTAGGTTACGGAGACTTGAACACTGAAGCTTTCTTT. Residues: CASSLGYGDLNTEAFF.

This clonotype was counted ten times or more. The chain combines TRBV29-1 with TRBJ2-7, with D possibly being TRBD2 (6 bases). Germline-derived CDR1 and CDR2 are SQVTM and ANQGSEA. V lost 6 bases to trimming and J lost 3 bases, with 9 bases between them. The CDR3 loop spans 11 amino acids. The CDR3 DNA follows: TGCAGCGTCGACGGGGGCTACGAGCAGTACTTC. Amino acid sequence: CSVDGGYEQYF.